Here is one T cell receptor beta chain with its context. These data originate in a study of T cell changes during pregnancy in multiple sclerosis. Using immunoSEQ multiplex PCR, the repertoire was profiled, and TCRdb retains in-frame clones only, with some absent. The sample lists approximately 60,000 clones; roughly 94% were seen once. The V and J ends lost 5 bases and 0 bases, in that order; junction bases with no gene match: 4. The germline V gene has CDR1 SEHNR and CDR2 FQNEAQ (reference sequence). CDR3 length: 15 amino acids. This specimen was CD8+ T cells from peripheral blood mononuclear cells, taken in the third trimester of pregnancy. The V and J genes are TRBV7-9 and TRBJ1-5; 7 nucleotides match TRBD1. The origin of this receptor is a female donor with multiple sclerosis, enrolled in a pregnancy study. The CDR3 nucleotides are TGTGCCAGCAGCCGGACAGGATATAGCAATCAGCCCCAGCATTTT. It specifies CASSRTGYSNQPQHF.